These T cell receptor beta chains were read from a single sample in a study of metastatic and nonmetastatic thyroid tumors. TCRdb reanalyzed the PCR reads via MiXCR. Of some 19,000 clones in the sample, 32% were seen once. Source material: adjacent normal tissue. The receptors here all came from a female donor with papillary thyroid cancer or a benign thyroid nodule (not recorded which). Some clones in this sample may be carry-over from other donors' samples. CDR3s include the opening cysteine and the closing phenylalanine or tryptophan. A D gene is named only where the DNA matches it firmly. Not all rows give a size; the values are once, few, many and, for expanded clones, a class.

V gene,CDR3 length,J gene,clone size,D gene,CDR3 protein,CDR3 DNA
TRBV20-1,12,TRBJ2-7,NA,TRBD1,CSASPQGREQYF,TGCAGTGCTAGCCCACAGGGGCGCGAGCAGTACTTC
TRBV19,12,TRBJ1-2,NA,NA,CASSVMSYGYTF,TGTGCCAGTAGTGTCATGTCGTATGGCTACACCTTC
TRBV4-1,15,TRBJ2-7,medium-sized,TRBD2,CASSQEGLAVNEQYF,TGCGCCAGCAGCCAAGAGGGACTAGCTGTCAACGAGCAGTACTTC
TRBV6-6,13,TRBJ1-5,few,NA,CASSYLYGQPQHF,TGTGCCAGCAGTTACCTATATGGTCAGCCCCAGCATTTT
TRBV6-6,15,TRBJ2-7,few,NA,CASSYSTTRGREQYF,TGTGCCAGCAGTTACTCGACGACGAGGGGTCGCGAGCAGTACTTC
TRBV11-2,18,TRBJ2-2,few,TRBD2,CASSLGSGLAGNTGELFF,TGTGCCAGCAGCTTAGGGTCGGGACTAGCGGGGAACACCGGGGAGCTGTTTTTT
TRBV6-2/TRBV6-3,16,TRBJ2-1,NA,TRBD2,CASSYSPAGGPNEQFF,TGTGCCAGCAGTTACTCACCAGCGGGAGGGCCCAATGAGCAGTTCTTC
TRBV18,14,TRBJ2-7,medium-sized,NA,CASSPQDSSYEQYF,TGTGCCAGCTCACCACAGGACAGCTCCTACGAGCAGTACTTC
TRBV7-2,16,TRBJ2-7,NA,NA,CASSLAGTGDFYEQYF,TGTGCCAGCAGCTTAGCAGGTACAGGGGACTTCTACGAGCAGTACTTC
TRBV7-2,13,TRBJ1-1,once,NA,CASSPPGVPEAFF,TGTGCCAGCAGCCCTCCAGGCGTCCCTGAAGCTTTCTTT
TRBV6-5,15,TRBJ2-3,medium-sized,NA,CASSYSFSRADTQYF,TGTGCCAGCAGTTACTCGTTTTCGCGGGCAGATACGCAGTATTTT
TRBV28,16,TRBJ2-1,medium-sized,TRBD2,CASSHYGGGRFNEQFF,TGTGCCAGCAGCCATTACGGGGGGGGGCGTTTCAATGAGCAGTTCTTC
TRBV7-8,12,TRBJ1-2,NA,NA,CASSLVSDGYTF,TGTGCCAGCAGCTTAGTCTCCGATGGCTACACCTTC
TRBV7-2,14,TRBJ1-1,many,TRBD1,CASSQGQGHTEAFF,TGTGCCAGCAGCCAGGGACAGGGACACACTGAAGCTTTCTTT
TRBV6-1,14,TRBJ2-7,NA,NA,CASSRQPGGHEQYF,TGTGCCAGCAGTAGACAGCCCGGGGGCCACGAGCAGTACTTC
TRBV27,16,TRBJ2-2,medium-sized,NA,CASSRDPRTSTGELFF,TGTGCCAGCAGTCGGGACCCGCGAACCAGCACCGGGGAGCTGTTTTTT
TRBV11-2,15,TRBJ2-7,medium-sized,NA,CASTPRWGASSEQYF,TGTGCCAGCACCCCTCGCTGGGGGGCCTCCTCCGAGCAGTACTTC
TRBV2,14,TRBJ2-7,many,TRBD2,CASSDTGRESEQYF,TGTGCCAGCAGTGATACCGGGAGGGAGTCCGAGCAGTACTTC
TRBV27,12,TRBJ2-1,few,NA,CASSPSGDEQFF,TGTGCCAGCAGTCCGTCCGGGGACGAGCAGTTCTTC
TRBV30,11,TRBJ1-1,NA,NA,CAWSVSLVAFF,TGTGCCTGGAGTGTTAGTCTAGTGGCTTTCTTT
TRBV20-1,15,TRBJ1-2,NA,NA,CSAREFLRGELGYTF,TGCAGTGCTAGAGAGTTCCTCCGTGGAGAGCTTGGCTACACCTTC
TRBV7-8,16,TRBJ1-1,NA,NA,CASSPAKEGSQSEAFF,TGTGCCAGCAGCCCCGCAAAAGAAGGGTCCCAGTCTGAAGCTTTCTTT
TRBV20-1,16,TRBJ2-7,NA,TRBD2,CSASRLIAGSPYEQYF,TGCAGTGCTAGCCGGTTGATAGCGGGGAGCCCCTACGAGCAGTACTTC
TRBV27,16,TRBJ2-1,few,TRBD2,CASSPESGLADDEQFF,TGTGCCAGCAGCCCCGAAAGTGGACTAGCGGACGATGAGCAGTTCTTC
TRBV6-2/TRBV6-3,11,TRBJ1-6,NA,NA,CASTEGSPLHF,TGTGCCAGCACCGAGGGGTCACCCCTCCACTTT
TRBV12-3/TRBV12-4,14,TRBJ1-1,medium-sized,NA,CASSLGDGHTEAFF,TGTGCCAGCAGTTTAGGGGATGGGCACACTGAAGCTTTCTTT
TRBV28,13,TRBJ2-7,medium-sized,NA,CASSLFRAYEQYF,TGTGCCAGCAGTTTATTTCGGGCGTACGAGCAGTACTTC
TRBV6-1,12,TRBJ1-6,few,NA,CASTGSGSPLHF,TGTGCCAGCACGGGATCGGGTTCACCCCTCCACTTT
TRBV30,15,TRBJ2-7,NA,TRBD2,CAWSVVAGQPSGQYF,TGTGCCTGGAGTGTGGTAGCGGGACAACCTAGCGGGCAGTACTTC
TRBV4-1,16,TRBJ1-2,medium-sized,TRBD1,CASSQGTGGRKYGYTF,TGCGCCAGCAGCCAAGGGACAGGGGGCCGGAAGTATGGCTACACCTTC
TRBV6-5,13,TRBJ1-2,few,NA,CASSYGLNYGYTF,TGTGCCAGCAGTTACGGGCTTAACTATGGCTACACCTTC
TRBV11-2,15,TRBJ2-7,NA,NA,CASSAPGRDNYEQYF,TGTGCCAGCAGCGCTCCGGGACGCGACAACTACGAGCAGTACTTC
TRBV30,13,TRBJ2-7,NA,NA,CAWSVPQGKEQYF,TGTGCCTGGAGTGTACCCCAAGGGAAGGAGCAGTACTTC
TRBV28,14,TRBJ2-2,medium-sized,NA,CASSFSGSSGELFF,TGTGCCAGCAGTTTTTCGGGATCTTCCGGGGAGCTGTTTTTT
TRBV5-1,16,TRBJ1-6,NA,NA,CASSLDRRSYNSPLHF,TGCGCCAGCAGCTTGGACAGACGCTCCTATAATTCACCCCTCCACTTT
TRBV6-1,13,TRBJ1-2,few,TRBD1,CASDPQGAQGYTF,TGTGCCAGCGATCCCCAGGGGGCGCAGGGCTACACCTTC
TRBV6-1,13,TRBJ1-6,few,NA,CASHAQNNSPLHF,TGTGCCAGCCACGCACAGAATAATTCACCCCTCCACTTT
TRBV19,16,TRBJ2-7,few,TRBD1,CASSIAPTGLDYEQYF,TGTGCCAGTAGTATAGCCCCGACAGGGTTGGACTACGAGCAGTACTTC
TRBV7-3,17,TRBJ2-2,NA,TRBD2,CASSLKGTSGRTGELFF,TGTGCCAGCAGCTTAAAGGGGACTAGCGGGAGGACCGGGGAGCTGTTTTTT
TRBV11-3,15,TRBJ2-2,NA,TRBD2,CASSLSGGDTGELFF,TGTGCCAGCAGCCTGAGCGGGGGAGACACCGGGGAGCTGTTTTTT
TRBV12-3/TRBV12-4,16,TRBJ1-4,many,TRBD1,CASTSQGGRINEKLFF,TGTGCCAGCACCTCACAGGGGGGGCGTATTAATGAAAAACTGTTTTTT
TRBV5-1,13,TRBJ1-1,NA,NA,CASSFRGNTEAFF,TGCGCCAGCAGCTTTCGGGGGAACACTGAAGCTTTCTTT
TRBV28,14,TRBJ2-7,few,NA,CASSFDVGAGEQYF,TGTGCCAGCAGTTTCGACGTGGGGGCGGGGGAGCAGTACTTC
TRBV28,14,TRBJ1-2,few,TRBD1,CASSHLTGEDGYTF,TGTGCCAGCAGCCATCTCACAGGGGAAGATGGCTACACCTTC
TRBV11-2,15,TRBJ1-6,NA,NA,CASSSVKGYDSPLHF,TGTGCCAGCAGCTCGGTTAAGGGGTATGATTCACCCCTCCACTTT
TRBV18,13,TRBJ1-2,NA,TRBD1,CASSRQGSDGYTF,TGTGCCAGCTCCCGACAGGGGTCGGATGGCTACACCTTC
TRBV5-6,17,TRBJ2-2,NA,NA,CASSFLGPGQNTGELFF,TGTGCCAGCAGCTTCCTGGGACCCGGCCAGAACACCGGGGAGCTGTTTTTT
TRBV6-5,13,TRBJ2-1,NA,NA,CASSYDGSNEQFF,TGTGCCAGCAGTTACGATGGGAGCAATGAGCAGTTCTTC
TRBV6-1,14,TRBJ1-2,few,NA,CASSEASGAYGYTF,TGTGCCAGCAGTGAAGCGTCAGGGGCCTATGGCTACACCTTC
TRBV4-1,13,TRBJ2-1,NA,NA,CASSQVADNEQFF,TGCGCCAGCAGCCAAGTGGCGGACAATGAGCAGTTCTTC
TRBV6-1,14,TRBJ2-7,NA,TRBD1,CASSRDRGIHEQYF,TGTGCCAGCAGTCGGGACAGGGGGATTCACGAGCAGTACTTC
TRBV5-1,16,TRBJ2-1,NA,TRBD2,CASSLVGTSGYNEQFF,TGCGCCAGCAGCTTGGTAGGGACTAGCGGATACAATGAGCAGTTCTTC
TRBV5-1,14,TRBJ2-1,NA,NA,CASTTPGTSDEQFF,TGCGCCAGCACAACCCCCGGGACATCCGATGAGCAGTTCTTC
TRBV10-3,16,TRBJ1-1,few,NA,CAISDYGGSVGTEAFF,TGTGCCATCAGTGACTATGGGGGTAGTGTGGGCACTGAAGCTTTCTTT
TRBV20-1,13,TRBJ2-1,many,NA,CSASVLVYNEQFF,TGCAGTGCTAGTGTTCTGGTCTACAATGAGCAGTTCTTC
TRBV6-1,17,TRBJ2-2,many,TRBD2,CASSDGGLGTGTGELFF,TGTGCCAGCAGTGACGGGGGACTAGGGACGGGCACCGGGGAGCTGTTTTTT